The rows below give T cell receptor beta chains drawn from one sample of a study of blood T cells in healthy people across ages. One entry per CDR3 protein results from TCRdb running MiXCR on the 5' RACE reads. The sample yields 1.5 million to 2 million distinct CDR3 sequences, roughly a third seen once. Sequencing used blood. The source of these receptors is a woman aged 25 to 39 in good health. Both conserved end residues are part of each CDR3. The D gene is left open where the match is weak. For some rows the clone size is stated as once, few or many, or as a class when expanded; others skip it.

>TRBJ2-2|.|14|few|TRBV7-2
TGTGCCAGCAGCATTAGACCGGGCACCGGGGAGCTGTTTTTT
CASSIRPGTGELFF
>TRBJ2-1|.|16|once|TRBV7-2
TGTGCCAGCAGCCTAGATGGCCCTCTGGGGAACAATGAGCAGTTCTTC
CASSLDGPLGNNEQFF
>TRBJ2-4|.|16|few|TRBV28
TGTGCCAGCAGCCGAAGCGGGTCCTTAGCCAAAAACATTCAGTACTTC
CASSRSGSLAKNIQYF
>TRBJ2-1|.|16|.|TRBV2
TGTGCCAGCAGTGACCCTGACTATCCCTCCTACAATGAGCAGTTCTTC
CASSDPDYPSYNEQFF
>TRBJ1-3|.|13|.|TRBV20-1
TGCAGTGCCGCAGGGTTATCTGGAAACACCATATATTTT
CSAAGLSGNTIYF
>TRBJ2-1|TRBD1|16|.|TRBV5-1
TGCGCCAGCAGCTTGCCCCGGACAGGGGTAAACAATGAGCAGTTCTTC
CASSLPRTGVNNEQFF
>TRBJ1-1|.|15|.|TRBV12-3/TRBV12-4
TGTGCCAGCAGTTCAATTCGAAACGCGAACACTGAAGCTTTCTTT
CASSSIRNANTEAFF
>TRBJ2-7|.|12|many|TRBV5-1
TGCGCCAGCAGCCTGGTAGTAGGAGAGCAGTACTTC
CASSLVVGEQYF
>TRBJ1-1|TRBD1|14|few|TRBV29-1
TGCAGCGCCCTGACAGGGGGAGGGAACACTGAAGCTTTCTTT
CSALTGGGNTEAFF
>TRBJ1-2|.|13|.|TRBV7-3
TGTGCCAGCAGCGCGCGGACCGGCTATGGCTACACCTTC
CASSARTGYGYTF
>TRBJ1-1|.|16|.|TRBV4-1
TGCGCCAGCAGCGGAAGGATTGGTCAGATGAACACTGAAGCTTTCTTT
CASSGRIGQMNTEAFF